This TCR beta chain was documented in a study of glioma-infiltrating T cells after dendritic cell vaccination. Study background: Autologous tumor lysate-pulsed dendritic cell vaccination was given between the early 2000s and the early 2010s.

Losses at the gene ends were 6 bases for V and 7 bases for J; bases not matched to a gene: 8. From germline, CDR1 is MNHEY and CDR2 SVGAGI. The CDR3 length is 14 residues. PBMC were collected before vaccination, two weeks after the third vaccination, and at progression. Regarding the study as a whole: Few patients contributed both blood and tumor specimens.

The assay was immunoSEQ multiplex PCR, and TCRdb's table has in-frame clones only and misses some. The sample gives roughly 100,000 clones, roughly four fifths of which show up once; approximately 12% is in the top ten. On this clone: Its antigen is as yet unknown.

Sequencing was performed on blood, taken before dendritic cell vaccination. V usage is TRBV6-5 and J usage is TRBJ2-1, with 8 nucleotides matching TRBD1. The source is a human donor with glioblastoma. The CDR3 region is CASREPGGGNEQFF. CDR3 sequence (DNA): TGTGCCAGCAGAGAACCAGGGGGCGGGAATGAGCAGTTCTTC.